These 8 T cell receptor beta chains came from one sample sequenced in a study of T cells in Graves' hyperthyroidism and ophthalmopathy. The source material, RNA transcripts, was used to amplify TCR beta CDR3 regions. Using the HTBI primer set, a first-round RT-PCR was run on the TCR CDR3. TCRdb called the multiplex PCR reads again in MiXCR, with one record for every CDR3 protein. The sample contains about 380,000 distinct CDR3 sequences, less than 20% of which appear only once. Sequencing was carried out using blood. Receptors originate from a man between 18 and 29 years old with Graves' ophthalmopathy.

V and J are TRBV7-9 and TRBJ2-3; D unclear. The CDR3 length is 14 residues. Germline CDR1 and CDR2: SEHNR and FQNEAQ (reference sequence). V was shortened by 2 bases and J by 7 bases, with 13 bases between the two germline ends. This chain's CDR3 is CASSLPSVVNTQYF. CDR3 bases: TGTGCCAGCAGCTTACCCTCAGTCGTAAATACGCAGTATTTT.

Remarks on this clonotype: The junction departs from germline at one end; a sequencing error may be responsible. This chain links TRBV7-9 with TRBJ1-6; the D gene is possibly TRBD1 (5 bases). In germline, CDR1 is SEHNR, CDR2 FQNEAQ (reference sequence). The CDR3 is made up of 17 amino acids. The CDR3 DNA is TGTGCTAGCAGCTTAAAGGTTTCCAGGGCAGATAATTCACCCCTCCACTTT. This sequence encodes CASSLKVSRADNSPLHF.

The table lists this clonotype with many counts. The rearrangement uses TRBV28 and TRBJ2-5; 8 nucleotides align to TRBD1. The germline V gene has CDR1 MDHEN and CDR2 SYDVKM. This CDR3 has 15 amino acids. J was trimmed by 5 bases and V by 6 bases; bases with no gene match: 11. The DNA of the CDR3 is TGTGCCAGCAGCCCCCCCTGGACAGGGACCGAGACCCAGTACTTC. Protein product: CASSPPWTGTETQYF.

This chain uses TRBV28 with TRBJ2-5; TRBD2 matches 11 bases. This CDR3 has 16 residues. Germline V gene sequence: CDR1 MDHEN, CDR2 SYDVKM. V lost 6 bases and J lost 3; bases outside the gene matches: 9. Written as DNA, the CDR3 is TGTGCCAGCAGGCCTCTAGCGGGGGGTTTGGAAGAGACCCAGTACTTC. Amino acids: CASRPLAGGLEETQYF. Based on the CDR3 plus reference TRBV28 and TRBJ2-5, the full variable domain is DVKVTQSSRYLVKRTGEKVFLECVQDMDHENMFWYRQDPGLGLRLIYFSYDVKMKEKGDIPEGYSVSREKKERFSLILESASTNQTSMYLCASRPLAGGLEETQYFGPGTRLLVL.

Only a few counts were recorded for this clonotype. The chain uses TRBV6-1 and TRBJ2-1; no reliable D call. CDR3 length equals 15 residues. CDR1 is MNHNS, CDR2 SASEGT, per germline. Trimming took 1 base from V and 3 from J, leaving 10 bases between them. CDR3 residues: CASSEGVGFYNEQFF. The CDR3 nucleotides are TGTGCCAGCAGTGAAGGAGTGGGGTTCTACAATGAGCAGTTCTTC.

This clonotype has at least ten counts. V usage is TRBV11-2 and J usage is TRBJ2-2; D is perhaps TRBD2 (6 bases). The germline V gene has CDR1 SGHAT and CDR2 FQNNGV. The germline V and J ends were trimmed by 6 bases and 5 bases, with 13 bases remaining between them. The CDR3 is 14 residues long. The CDR3 region has the DNA TGTGCCAGCAGGCGGGACCACAGAACCGGGGAGCTGTTTTTT. Residues: CASRRDHRTGELFF.

This clonotype appeared many times. This chain links TRBV27 with TRBJ2-5; D may be TRBD1 or TRBD2 (5 bases each). This CDR3 is built from 17 residues. The germline V gene encodes CDR1 MNHEY and CDR2 SMNVEV (reference sequence). The germline V and J ends were trimmed by 0 bases and 7 bases, with 21 bases remaining between them. This CDR3 is CASSLSNRIGTGGTQYF. In DNA form, the CDR3 reads TGTGCCAGCAGTTTATCCAATCGAATCGGGACGGGCGGGACCCAGTACTTC.

This clonotype was found many times. V gene TRBV6-1 combines with J gene TRBJ1-2; no clear D. The germline V gene encodes CDR1 MNHNS and CDR2 SASEGT. The length of the CDR3 is 14 residues. V lost 6 bases to trimming and J lost 7 bases, with 18 bases between them. CDR3 in amino acids: CASSPVRAPTGYTF. CDR3 sequence (DNA): TGTGCCAGCAGCCCCGTAAGGGCCCCCACTGGCTACACCTTC.